The 32 T cell receptor beta chains below were found in one sample sequenced in a study of blood T cell repertoires in COVID-19 (dated by TCRdb to 2020 to 2022). Libraries were built with the immunoSEQ multiplex PCR assay. TCRdb took over this immuneACCESS table, retaining in-frame rearrangements with V and J assigned. Such tables are incomplete; in checked studies, under half of the missing clones stem from an unresolved V gene, and the remainder is unexplained. Recorded for this sample are around 500,000 clones; roughly 85% of them occurred a single time. The ten largest clonotypes hold more than 3% of the sample. Source material: peripheral blood. The receptors derive from a human donor in a cohort sampled during active COVID-19.

This chain uses TRBV18 with TRBJ2-1; D remains unclear. CDR1 and CDR2 from the germline V gene are KGHSH and LQKENI. The CDR3 covers 14 residues. The V gene lost 0 bases and the J gene lost 7 bases, with 10 bases spanning the gap. This chain's CDR3 is CASSPPTGRNEQFF. CDR3 DNA: TGTGCCAGCTCACCACCGACTGGCAGAAATGAGCAGTTCTTC. Full variable domain (rest looked up from reference TRBV18 and TRBJ2-1): NAGVMQNPRHLVRRRGQEARLRCSPMKGHSHVYWYRQLPEEGLKFMVYLQKENIIDESGMPKERFSAEFPKEGPSILRIQQVVRGDSAAYFCASSPPTGRNEQFFGPGTRLTVL.

The chain joins TRBV27 to TRBJ2-1; no firm D call. Germline CDR1 is MNHEY and CDR2 is SMNVEV (reference sequence). The V and J ends lost 1 base and 6 bases respectively, with 16 bases between them. This CDR3 is built from 16 residues. CDR3 sequence (DNA): TGTGCCAGCAGTTTATATCTTTACACATCGGGCAATGAGCAGTTCTTC. Translated, it gives CASSLYLYTSGNEQFF.

This clone was found a few times. CDR3 DNA sequence: TGTGCCAGCAGTAGGGTCGCAGGGGGCGTCATCAGAGATGAGCAGTTCTTC. Residues: CASSRVAGGVIRDEQFF. The chain links TRBV6-2 or TRBV6-3 to TRBJ2-1; 8 bases are a match to TRBD1. The trim removed 5 bases at V and 8 bases at J, leaving 17 bases unmatched. In germline, CDR1 is MNHEY, CDR2 SVGEGT. This CDR3 spans 17 amino acids.

The rearrangement uses TRBV28 and TRBJ2-5; D is uncertain. The CDR3 has 11 residues. The V gene's germline CDR1 is MDHEN and CDR2 SYDVKM. Trimming left V 5 bases short and J 7 bases short, with 8 bases between. In nucleotides, the CDR3 is TGTGCCAGCAGTCCCACGGGGACCCAGTACTTC. Its protein is CASSPTGTQYF.

V gene TRBV2 combines with J gene TRBJ2-7; TRBD1 matches at 7 bases. This CDR3 is built from 13 residues. With 7 bases clipped from V and 2 bases from J, the junction kept 5 bases outside the gene matches. Germline V CDR1 and CDR2: SNHLY, FYNNEI. The CDR3 nucleotides are TGTGCCAGCACAACGACAGGGACCTACGAGCAGTACTTC. Its protein product is CASTTTGTYEQYF.

The chain combines TRBV11-3 with TRBJ2-2; TRBD1 aligns across 8 bases. This CDR3 has 15 amino acids. CDR1 and CDR2 (germline): SGHNT, YENEEA. The V gene end was trimmed by 5 bases and the J gene end by 5 bases; junction bases not matched to a gene: 7. Here the CDR3 DNA reads TGTGCCAGCAGCCGAGGACAGGGTGATACCGGGGAGCTGTTTTTT. This sequence encodes CASSRGQGDTGELFF.

The chain joins TRBV2 to TRBJ2-5; D is perhaps TRBD2 (6 bases). CDR1 and CDR2 from the germline V gene are SNHLY and FYNNEI. The V end was cut by 6 bases, the J end by 7 bases, with 21 bases between. This CDR3 is 15 amino acids long. The chain's CDR3 is CASRFLANPQGTQYF. CDR3 DNA sequence: TGTGCCAGCAGGTTTCTAGCGAACCCTCAGGGGACCCAGTACTTC.

Regarding this clone: Compared with germline, one end of the junction differs, possibly owing to a read error. The chain carries TRBV7-7 and TRBJ2-1; the D is unclear. Per the germline V gene, CDR1 is SSHAT and CDR2 is FNYEAQ (reference sequence). This CDR3 has 12 amino acids. The CDR3 is CASSLISGEQFF. Here the CDR3 DNA reads TGTGCTAGCAGCTTAATTTCAGGTGAACAGTTCTTC.

The rearrangement links TRBV9 to TRBJ2-3; TRBD2 aligns across 7 bases. V was pared by 10 bases and J by 0 bases, with 8 bases of the junction left unmatched. In germline, CDR1 is SGDLS, CDR2 YYNGEE. This CDR3 contains 14 residues. This chain's CDR3 is CASERESSTDTQYF. DNA of the CDR3: TGTGCCTCAGAGCGGGAATCGAGCACAGATACGCAGTATTTT.

CDR3 residues: CASTPQPGQEAFF. CDR3 DNA sequence: TGCGCCAGCACTCCTCAACCTGGACAGGAAGCTTTCTTT. The chain carries TRBV5-1 and TRBJ1-1; D possibly corresponds to TRBD1 (6 bases). V lost 6 bases to trimming and J lost 8 bases, with 17 bases between them. Germline V gene data show CDR1 as SGHRS and CDR2 as YFSETQ. This CDR3 is 13 amino acids long. Using reference TRBV5-1 and TRBJ1-1 for the parts outside the CDR3, the full variable domain is KAGVTQTPRYLIKTRGQQVTLSCSPISGHRSVSWYQQTPGQGLQFLFEYFSETQRNKGNFPGRFSGRQFSNSRSEMNVSTLELGDSALYLCASTPQPGQEAFFGQGTRLTVV.

This clone showed up just a few times. The rearrangement links TRBV27 to TRBJ1-2; a possible D gene is TRBD1 (6 bases). The V end lost 8 bases, the J end lost 7 bases, and 23 bases lay between the germline ends. Germline V CDR1 and CDR2: MNHEY, SMNVEV (reference sequence). The CDR3 has 15 residues. The CDR3 sequence is CASGQTGSVLGGYTF. The CDR3 DNA reads TGTGCCAGCGGCCAAACAGGGAGTGTGTTAGGTGGCTACACCTTC.

V gene TRBV9 combines with J gene TRBJ2-2; 7 bases are shared with TRBD2. V lost 2 bases to trimming and J lost 7 bases; unmatched junction nucleotides: 8. The germline V gene has CDR1 SGDLS and CDR2 YYNGEE. The CDR3 is made up of 15 amino acids. Here the CDR3 DNA reads TGTGCCAGCAGCGTCCCAAGCGGGACGGGCGGGGAGCTGTTTTTT. Protein: CASSVPSGTGGELFF.

J is TRBJ2-2 and V is TRBV5-4; the D is unclear. Trimming left V 2 bases short and J 0 bases short, with 8 bases between. Germline loops: CDR1 SGHNT, CDR2 YYREEE (reference sequence). This CDR3 has 15 residues. CDR3: CASSFGPANTGELFF. The CDR3, as DNA: TGTGCCAGCAGCTTTGGGCCCGCGAACACCGGGGAGCTGTTTTTT. The whole variable domain, filled in from reference TRBV5-4 and TRBJ2-2, reads ETGVTQSPTHLIKTRGQQVTLRCSSQSGHNTVSWYQQALGQGPQFIFQYYREEENGRGNFPPRFSGLQFPNYSSELNVNALELDDSALYLCASSFGPANTGELFFGEGSRLTVL.

The chain carries TRBV5-4 and TRBJ2-7, with TRBD2 matching 10 bases. Germline V gives CDR1 SGHNT, CDR2 YYREEE (reference sequence). J gave up 6 bases and V 0 bases, and 15 bases lay outside the gene matches. The CDR3 runs 18 residues. CDR3 in amino acids: CASSLASGGALFLGEQYF. CDR3 nucleotide sequence: TGTGCCAGCAGCTTGGCGAGCGGGGGGGCTCTCTTTCTGGGCGAGCAGTACTTC.

The V and J genes are TRBV12-3 or TRBV12-4 and TRBJ1-1; 7 bases match TRBD1. The CDR3 has 11 amino acids. Losses at the gene ends were 5 bases for V and 10 bases for J; bases not matched to a gene: 4. CDR3 coding DNA: TGTGCCAGCAGTCCACAGGGGAGAGCTTTCTTT. Its translation: CASSPQGRAFF.

The CDR3 DNA is TGCAGCGTTCACAGGGACTACGAGCAGTACTTC. As protein: CSVHRDYEQYF. The chain uses TRBV29-1 and TRBJ2-7; tentatively, D is TRBD1 (6 bases). In germline, CDR1 is SQVTM, CDR2 ANQGSEA. The CDR3 consists of 11 residues. Trimming took off 5 bases at V and 3 bases at J, with 8 bases between the two ends.

A few counts support this clone. V gene TRBV18 combines with J gene TRBJ2-2; 8 bases are a match to TRBD1. CDR1 and CDR2 from the germline V gene are KGHSH and LQKENI. V was pared by 0 bases and J by 4 bases, with 4 bases of the junction left unmatched. The CDR3 extends over 16 amino acids. CDR3 nucleotides: TGTGCCAGCTCACCACCCGGGACAGGTCTCACCGGGGAGCTGTTTTTT. Amino acids: CASSPPGTGLTGELFF. The full variable domain, its missing parts supplied by reference TRBV18 and TRBJ2-2, is NAGVMQNPRHLVRRRGQEARLRCSPMKGHSHVYWYRQLPEEGLKFMVYLQKENIIDESGMPKERFSAEFPKEGPSILRIQQVVRGDSAAYFCASSPPGTGLTGELFFGEGSRLTVL.

The chain combines TRBV5-1 with TRBJ2-7; 13 bases match TRBD2. Germline V lookup: CDR1 SGHRS, CDR2 YFSETQ. V lost 4 bases, J lost 4 bases, and 2 bases stayed unmatched. The CDR3 extends over 14 amino acids. DNA for the CDR3: TGCGCCAGCAGCGGGACTAGCGGGACTTACGAGCAGTACTTC. This sequence encodes CASSGTSGTYEQYF.

This clone was seen only a few times. The chain couples TRBV5-6 to TRBJ2-3; 9 bases are a match to TRBD2. The germline CDR1 and CDR2 sequences are SGHDT and YYEEEE. This CDR3 has 17 residues. The ends lost 5 bases at V and 2 bases at J; junction bases unmatched: 12. The CDR3 region has the DNA TGTGCCAGCAGGCTTCGGACTAGCGCGAGGTTCACAGATACGCAGTATTTT. This codes for CASRLRTSARFTDTQYF.

The chain links TRBV30 to TRBJ1-2, with no clear D. V lost 0 bases and J lost 3, with 14 bases in between. Germline-derived CDR1 and CDR2 are GTSNPN and SVGIG (reference sequence). This CDR3 has 15 amino acids. The CDR3 spells CAWSVVGQTYYGYTF. The CDR3 nucleotides are TGTGCCTGGAGTGTGGTTGGGCAGACCTACTATGGCTACACCTTC.

This rearrangement joins TRBV6-5 to TRBJ2-1, with TRBD2 identical over 9 bases. Losses at the gene ends were 5 bases for V and 7 bases for J; bases not matched to a gene: 3. This CDR3 has 13 residues. CDR1 and CDR2 from the germline V gene are MNHEY and SVGAGI. Here the CDR3 reads CASSPSGRNEQFF. The CDR3 region has the DNA TGTGCCAGCAGTCCCAGCGGGAGGAATGAGCAGTTCTTC.

This clone was seen just once. The rearrangement uses TRBV3-1 (or the pseudogene TRBV3-2) and TRBJ2-5; no clear D gene. Trimming took 1 base from V and 4 from J, leaving 10 bases between them. Looked up from germline, CDR1 is LGHDT and CDR2 is YNNKEL (reference sequence). The CDR3 is 14 residues long. The CDR3 here is CASSQASSAETQYF. DNA of the CDR3: TGTGCCAGCAGCCAAGCGAGTAGTGCAGAGACCCAGTACTTC.

The gene calls are TRBV3-1 (or the pseudogene TRBV3-2) and TRBJ2-1, with D possibly being TRBD2 (6 bases). Germline V CDR1 and CDR2: LGHDT, YNNKEL (reference sequence). Trimming left V 4 bases short and J 9 bases short, with 22 bases between. The CDR3 is made up of 16 amino acids. CDR3 bases: TGTGCCAGCAGCCTCTATCCGGGACTCTCTGAGCGTGAGCAGTTCTTC. It specifies CASSLYPGLSEREQFF.

This sequence joins TRBV7-3 and TRBJ2-1, with D possibly matching TRBD2 (6 bases). The CDR3 is 17 residues long. Trimming cost V 1 base and J 6 bases, with 19 bases left between them. Looked up from germline, CDR1 is SGHTA and CDR2 is FQGTGA. The CDR3 nucleotides read TGTGCCAGCAGCTTAAAGTGGCGGGATGAATTAATCAATGAGCAGTTCTTC. Encoded protein: CASSLKWRDELINEQFF.

The chain joins TRBV19 to TRBJ1-6; 9 bases agree with TRBD1. The CDR3 spans 16 residues. V gave up 4 bases and J gave up 7 bases; unmatched junction bases: 8. Germline CDR1 is LNHDA and CDR2 is SQIVND (reference sequence). CDR3 DNA: TGTGCCAGTAGTACCCCCCACAGGGGGCTGAATTCACCCCTCCACTTT. It codes for CASSTPHRGLNSPLHF.

The chain is built from TRBV30 and TRBJ2-1; 12 positions match TRBD2. The germline CDR1 and CDR2 sequences are GTSNPN and SVGIG (reference sequence). V shed 4 bases and J 8 bases; nucleotides not matched to a gene: 6. CDR3 length: 14 residues. The CDR3 loop reads CAWIRLAGVDEQFF. CDR3 DNA sequence: TGTGCCTGGATTCGACTAGCGGGAGTCGATGAGCAGTTCTTC. Using reference TRBV30 and TRBJ2-1 for the parts outside the CDR3, the full variable domain is SQTIHQWPATLVQPVGSPLSLECTVEGTSNPNLYWYRQAAGRGLQLLFYSVGIGQISSEVPQNLSASRPQDRQFILSSKKLLLSDSGFYLCAWIRLAGVDEQFFGPGTRLTVL.

This clone was counted a single time. The chain uses TRBV11-2 and TRBJ2-1, with D perhaps matching TRBD2 (5 bases). Trimming took 8 bases from V and 1 from J, leaving 12 bases between them. Germline V lookup: CDR1 SGHAT, CDR2 FQNNGV. The CDR3 covers 14 residues. The CDR3 region is CASALLVSYNEQFF. The DNA of the CDR3 is TGTGCCAGCGCCTTACTAGTTTCCTACAATGAGCAGTTCTTC.

This chain uses TRBV27 with TRBJ2-7, with 8 bases aligning to TRBD1. This CDR3 contains 13 residues. CDR1 is MNHEY and CDR2 is SMNVEV in the germline V gene (reference sequence). Losses at the gene ends were 3 bases for V and 3 bases for J; bases not matched to a gene: 1. The chain's CDR3 is CASSFGTGYEQYF. CDR3 sequence (DNA): TGTGCCAGCAGTTTCGGGACAGGCTACGAGCAGTACTTC.

The chain has TRBV28 and TRBJ1-3; D is uncertain. V lost 3 bases to trimming and J lost 0 bases, with 15 bases between them. Germline V lookup: CDR1 MDHEN, CDR2 SYDVKM. The CDR3 is made up of 17 amino acids. CDR3 residues: CASSFGGPILSGNTIYF. In DNA form, the CDR3 reads TGTGCCAGCAGTTTTGGCGGCCCCATACTCTCTGGAAACACCATATATTTT.

The chain carries TRBV28 and TRBJ2-1; TRBD2 agrees at 9 bases. V shed 1 base, J shed 7 bases, and the junction held 8 bases outside the gene matches. The V gene's germline CDR1 is MDHEN and CDR2 SYDVKM. The CDR3 runs 16 residues. DNA for the CDR3: TGTGCCAGCAGTTTATATTCAGCGGGAGGTCAGAATGAGCAGTTCTTC. It encodes CASSLYSAGGQNEQFF.

This clone was seen once. The rearrangement uses TRBV30 and TRBJ2-1; TRBD2 agrees at 11 bases. Trimming cost V 4 bases and J 4 bases; bases outside gene matches: 6. This CDR3 contains 15 residues. The germline CDR1 and CDR2 sequences are GTSNPN and SVGIG (reference sequence). This chain's CDR3 is CAWTMGTSGYNEQFF. CDR3 in DNA: TGTGCCTGGACAATGGGGACTAGCGGATACAATGAGCAGTTCTTC. Full variable domain (outside the CDR3, taken from reference TRBV30 and TRBJ2-1): SQTIHQWPATLVQPVGSPLSLECTVEGTSNPNLYWYRQAAGRGLQLLFYSVGIGQISSEVPQNLSASRPQDRQFILSSKKLLLSDSGFYLCAWTMGTSGYNEQFFGPGTRLTVL.

The chain is built from TRBV3-1 (or the pseudogene TRBV3-2) and TRBJ2-5; tentative D call: TRBD2 (5 bases). The germline CDR1 and CDR2 sequences are LGHDT and YNNKEL (reference sequence). The CDR3 has 14 residues. The germline V and J ends were trimmed by 4 bases and 1 base, with 10 bases remaining between them. The CDR3 is CASSPGLTQETQYF. In nucleotides, the CDR3 is TGTGCCAGCAGCCCCGGACTGACCCAAGAGACCCAGTACTTC.